A selection of T cell receptor beta chains follows, all from one sample in a study of CD8 T cells in ankylosing spondylitis. TCRdb reprocessed the 5' RACE reads via MiXCR and lists one record per CDR3 protein. Of around 770,000 distinct CDR3 sequences in the sample, 15% to 20% were seen once. The sample consisted of blood, either unsorted or a sorted T cell fraction (not recorded which). These receptors originate from a male donor with ankylosing spondylitis. CDR3s include the opening cysteine and the closing phenylalanine or tryptophan. A D gene is named only where the DNA matches it firmly. Clone size is given for some rows only: seen once, a few or many times, or a class if the clone is expanded.

D	V	size	CDR3
-	TRBV14	few	CASSGPPSSYNSPLHF
TRBD1	TRBV19	-	CASQGAGTDTQYF
TRBD1	TRBV6-1	-	CASRISGTGRKTGELFF
-	TRBV5-1	few	CASSRDGSRRGAGYTF
-	TRBV5-5	few	CASSATTAMNTEAFF
-	TRBV6-6	few	CASYTLYGYTF
TRBD2	TRBV28	-	CVSSGSNRNEQFF
-	TRBV7-3	few	CASSFVRGVYYGYTF
-	TRBV10-3	few	CATREGLEQYF
-	TRBV4-1	few	CASSPAVIPSDTQYF
TRBD1	TRBV5-6	many	CASTPWGRTGLNYGYTF
TRBD1	TRBV15	-	CATSRGGTGLTDTQYF
-	TRBV18	few	CASSPWRTTYEQYF
TRBD1	TRBV7-6	-	CASSTGTDQETQYF
TRBD2	TRBV12-3/TRBV12-4	-	CASSLSGGNKNIQYF
TRBD1	TRBV7-9	few	CASSLADQGAEGYTF
-	TRBV29-1	few	CSAGGRFDTGELFF
-	TRBV20-1	few	CSAEDRGNTIYF
-	TRBV7-9	-	CASLSDGGAVHEAFF
-	TRBV12-3/TRBV12-4	few	CASKATPDSYEQYF
-	TRBV7-8	few	CASSFQPKGADTQYF
-	TRBV27	few	CASSKRQGETQYF
-	TRBV29-1	-	CSVARGAKNIQYF
-	TRBV11-2	-	CASSLKEGPHTQYF
-	TRBV3-1	-	CASSQLLGGRSDTQYF
-	TRBV12-3/TRBV12-4	few	CASRAGAAYEQYF
-	TRBV19	few	CASSIDGWGMNTEAFF
-	TRBV12-3/TRBV12-4	-	CARSSLPGPKAPSSYEQYF
-	TRBV29-1	few	CSANSGANVLTF
-	TRBV5-1	few	CASAANADTQYF
-	TRBV30	-	CAWSDEKRSGNQPQHF
TRBD2	TRBV20-1	-	CSADGRGSGGSPDTQYF
TRBD1	TRBV5-5	-	CASSWGQGEGDEQYF
-	TRBV6-2/TRBV6-3	-	CASRRLSGNTYEQYF
TRBD1	TRBV5-5	-	CASSLEQGYGYGYTF
-	TRBV3-1	few	CASSQVQGVGYEQYF
TRBD2	TRBV5-5	-	CASSLTSANTGELFF
-	TRBV4-3	-	CASSQDTVRQVGLNEQFF
-	TRBV12-3/TRBV12-4	-	CACSLARRGFNPSNQPQHF